This T cell receptor beta chain is from a study of T cell repertoires in cytomegalovirus infection. V was clipped by 5 bases and J by 3 bases, with 23 bases between them. The length of the CDR3 is 17 residues. Germline V gene data show CDR1 as MNHEY and CDR2 as SVGEGT. TCRdb used MiXCR to reprocess the reads, holding one entry per CDR3 protein. The sample has hundreds of thousands of distinct CDR3 sequences; about 8.8% are singletons. This clonotype was detected ten times or more. This chain links TRBV6-2 or TRBV6-3 with TRBJ2-7, with D maybe TRBD2 (7 bases). The specimen was PBMCs. The receptor comes from a human donor in good health (CMV status not recorded). Some clones in this sample may be carry-over from other donors' samples. The CDR3 is CASSPLPGGGQNYEQYV. CDR3 DNA: TGTGCCAGCAGTCCCTTACCGGGGGGAGGACAGAACTACGAGCAGTACGTC.